The sequence of this T cell receptor beta chain was determined in a study of T cell repertoires in cytomegalovirus infection. Study summary: Public TCR beta signatures indicated both CMV infection and matching HLA type. The study, taken as a whole, reports: Cumulated frequencies of public TCR beta families served to identify carriers of CMV plus the relevant HLA. Clonotypes of TCR beta that were HLA-C-restricted and CMV-specific dominated the ex vivo response.

This clonotype was seen only a few times. Its specificity is not known. TCRdb recomputed calls from the reads with MiXCR, one row per CDR3 protein. The table lists some 100,000 distinct CDR3 sequences, 20% to 30% of them singletons. Trimming cost V 1 base and J 9 bases, with 16 bases left between them. The germline CDR1 and CDR2 sequences are MGHDK and SYGVNS. The CDR3 has 16 residues. The receptor was isolated from a human donor in good health (CMV status not recorded). Some clones in this sample may be carry-over from other donors' samples. Sequences were obtained from CD8+ T cells from PBMCs. The chain is built from TRBV25-1 and TRBJ1-6; a possible D gene is TRBD1 (6 bases). CDR3 coding DNA: TGTGCCAGCAGTGAATGGTTCCAGGGGCTGGGTTCACCCCTCCACTTT. Protein sequence: CASSEWFQGLGSPLHF.